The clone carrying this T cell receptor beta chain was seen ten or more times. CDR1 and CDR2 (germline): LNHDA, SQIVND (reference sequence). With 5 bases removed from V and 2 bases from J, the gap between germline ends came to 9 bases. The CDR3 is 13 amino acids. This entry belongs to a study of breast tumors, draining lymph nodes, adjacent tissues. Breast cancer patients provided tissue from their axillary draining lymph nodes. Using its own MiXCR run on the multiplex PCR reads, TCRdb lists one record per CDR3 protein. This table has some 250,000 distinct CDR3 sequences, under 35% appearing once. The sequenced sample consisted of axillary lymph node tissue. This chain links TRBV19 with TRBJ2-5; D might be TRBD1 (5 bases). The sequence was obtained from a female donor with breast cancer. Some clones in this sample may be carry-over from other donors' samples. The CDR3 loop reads CASSARDQETQYF. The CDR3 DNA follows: TGTGCCAGTAGTGCCAGGGATCAAGAGACCCAGTACTTC.